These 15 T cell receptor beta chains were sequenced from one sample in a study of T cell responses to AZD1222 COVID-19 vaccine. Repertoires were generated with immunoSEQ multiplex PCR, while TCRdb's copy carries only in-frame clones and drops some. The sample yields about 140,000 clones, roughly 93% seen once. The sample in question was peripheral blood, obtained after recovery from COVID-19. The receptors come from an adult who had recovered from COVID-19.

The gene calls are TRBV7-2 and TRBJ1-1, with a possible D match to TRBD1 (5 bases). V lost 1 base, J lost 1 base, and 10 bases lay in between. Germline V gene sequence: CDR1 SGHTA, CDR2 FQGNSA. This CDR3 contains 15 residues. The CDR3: CASSLGAGKNTEAFF. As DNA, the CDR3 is TGTGCCAGCAGCTTAGGGGCAGGGAAGAACACTGAAGCTTTCTTT.

The CDR3 DNA reads TGCGCCAGCAGCTTGGCTGGGTGGGGAGCTATGAACACTGAAGCTTTCTTT. Protein: CASSLAGWGAMNTEAFF. This chain uses TRBV5-1 with TRBJ1-1; the D is unclear. Trimming pared 0 bases from V and 0 bases from J, leaving 15 bases between. CDR1 and CDR2 from the germline V gene are SGHRS and YFSETQ. The CDR3 is 17 residues long.

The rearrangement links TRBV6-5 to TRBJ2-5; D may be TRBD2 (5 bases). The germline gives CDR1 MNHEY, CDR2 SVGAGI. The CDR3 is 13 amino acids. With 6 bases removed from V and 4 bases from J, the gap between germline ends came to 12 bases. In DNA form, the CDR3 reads TGTGCCAGCAGGGTGGGAGCAGGAGAGACCCAGTACTTC. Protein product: CASRVGAGETQYF.

The CDR3 DNA reads as TGTGCCAGCAGTGAGGACTTCACTGAAGCTTTCTTT. It codes for CASSEDFTEAFF. The gene calls are TRBV2 and TRBJ1-1; D is unclear. The CDR3 consists of 12 residues. Germline V gene data show CDR1 as SNHLY and CDR2 as FYNNEI. V lost 3 bases and J 4 bases, leaving 6 bases between the germline ends.

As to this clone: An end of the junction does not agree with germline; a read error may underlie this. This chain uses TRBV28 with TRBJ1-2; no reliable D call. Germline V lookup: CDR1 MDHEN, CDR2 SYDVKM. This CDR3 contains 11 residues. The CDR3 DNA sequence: TGTGCCACCAGTCTGTCAGCGGGCTACACCTTC. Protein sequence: CATSLSAGYTF.

The CDR3: CASSSSTEPYEQYF. In nucleotides, the CDR3 is TGTGCCAGCAGCTCCTCGACAGAGCCTTACGAGCAGTACTTC. The chain combines TRBV7-9 with TRBJ2-7, with D possibly being TRBD1 (5 bases). The CDR3 is made up of 14 amino acids. Trimming cost V 4 bases and J 4 bases, with 14 bases left between them. CDR1 is SEHNR and CDR2 is FQNEAQ in the germline V gene (reference sequence). The variable domain in full, completed from reference TRBV7-9 and TRBJ2-7, reads DTGVSQNPRHKITKRGQNVTFRCDPISEHNRLYWYRQTLGQGPEFLTYFQNEAQLEKSRLLSDRFSAERPKGSFSTLEIQRTEQGDSAMYLCASSSSTEPYEQYFGPGTRLTVT.

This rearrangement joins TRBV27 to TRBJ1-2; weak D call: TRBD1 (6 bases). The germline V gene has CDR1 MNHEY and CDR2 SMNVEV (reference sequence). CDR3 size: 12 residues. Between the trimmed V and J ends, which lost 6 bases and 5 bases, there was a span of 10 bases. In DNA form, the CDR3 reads TGTGCCAGCAGAACAACAGGGTATGGCTACACCTTC. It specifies CASRTTGYGYTF.

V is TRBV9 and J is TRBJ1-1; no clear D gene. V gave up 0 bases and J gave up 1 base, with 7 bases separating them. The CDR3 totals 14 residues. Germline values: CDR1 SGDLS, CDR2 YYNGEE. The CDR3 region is CASSVAQTNTEAFF. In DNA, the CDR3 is TGTGCCAGCAGCGTAGCACAGACGAACACTGAAGCTTTCTTT.

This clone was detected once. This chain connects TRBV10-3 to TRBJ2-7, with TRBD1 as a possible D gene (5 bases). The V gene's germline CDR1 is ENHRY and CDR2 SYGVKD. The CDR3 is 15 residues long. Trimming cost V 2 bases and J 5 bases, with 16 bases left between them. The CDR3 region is CAISEPDRGANEQYF. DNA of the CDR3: TGTGCCATCAGTGAGCCCGACAGAGGAGCTAACGAGCAGTACTTC.

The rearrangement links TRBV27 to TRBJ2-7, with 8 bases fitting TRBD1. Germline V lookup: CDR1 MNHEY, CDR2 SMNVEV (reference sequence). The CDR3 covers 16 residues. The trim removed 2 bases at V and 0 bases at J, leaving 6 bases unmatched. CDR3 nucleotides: TGTGCCAGCAGTTTACGCACAGGGGGGCTCTCCTACGAGCAGTACTTC. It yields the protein CASSLRTGGLSYEQYF.

The CDR3 coding sequence is TGTGCCAGCAGCTTGGGACAGAGCCACCAAGAGACCCAGTACTTC. As protein: CASSLGQSHQETQYF. The chain uses TRBV5-4 and TRBJ2-5, with a tentative D call TRBD1 (5 bases). Germline V gene sequence: CDR1 SGHNT, CDR2 YYREEE (reference sequence). The CDR3 covers 15 residues. V lost 0 bases and J lost 0, with 9 bases in between. Together with reference TRBV5-4 and TRBJ2-5, the CDR3 gives the full variable domain: ETGVTQSPTHLIKTRGQQVTLRCSSQSGHNTVSWYQQALGQGPQFIFQYYREEENGRGNFPPRFSGLQFPNYSSELNVNALELDDSALYLCASSLGQSHQETQYFGPGTRLLVL.

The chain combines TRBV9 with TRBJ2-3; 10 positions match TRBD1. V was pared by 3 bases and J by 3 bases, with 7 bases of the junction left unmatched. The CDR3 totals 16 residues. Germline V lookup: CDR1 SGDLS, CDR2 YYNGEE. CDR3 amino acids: CASSAEDRGQTDTQYF. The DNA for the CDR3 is TGTGCCAGCAGCGCCGAAGACAGGGGGCAAACAGATACGCAGTATTTT.

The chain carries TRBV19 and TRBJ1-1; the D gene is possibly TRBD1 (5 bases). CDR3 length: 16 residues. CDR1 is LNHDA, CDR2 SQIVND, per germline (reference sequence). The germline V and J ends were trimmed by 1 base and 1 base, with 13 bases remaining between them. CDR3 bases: TGTGCCAGTAGTATAGCGGGGGAAATAGCGAACACTGAAGCTTTCTTT. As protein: CASSIAGEIANTEAFF.

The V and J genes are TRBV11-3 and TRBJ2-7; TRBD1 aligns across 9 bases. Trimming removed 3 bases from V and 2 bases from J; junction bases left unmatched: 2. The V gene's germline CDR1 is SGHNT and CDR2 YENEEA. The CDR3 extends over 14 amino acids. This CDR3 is CASSFRDRAYEQYF. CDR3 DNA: TGTGCCAGCAGCTTCCGGGACAGGGCCTACGAGCAGTACTTC.

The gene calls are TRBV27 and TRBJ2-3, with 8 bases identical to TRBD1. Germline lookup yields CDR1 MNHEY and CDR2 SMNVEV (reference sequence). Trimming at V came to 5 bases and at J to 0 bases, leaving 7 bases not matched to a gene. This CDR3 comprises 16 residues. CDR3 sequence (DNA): TGTGCCAGCAGTCGCCCTGGGACAGGAAGCACAGATACGCAGTATTTT. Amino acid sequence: CASSRPGTGSTDTQYF.